These 26 T cell receptor beta chains were sequenced from one sample in a study of human T cells and chemical hapten exposure. As for time point: patch test 1, 2 weeks after DPC sensitization. Treatment noted: therapeutic diphenylcyclopropenone sensitization with weekly scalp DPC. TCRdb analysed the RACE reads with MiXCR anew, one entry per CDR3 protein. The table shows roughly 190,000 distinct CDR3 sequences, with about 22% occurring only once. The input for sequencing was whole blood, taken in connection with sensitization to the hapten diphenylcyclopropenone (DPC). Receptors originate from a woman aged 45-65 years with alopecia areata. Some clones in this sample may be carry-over from other donors' samples.

This clonotype was recorded a few times. The chain is built from TRBV15 and TRBJ1-5; a possible D gene is TRBD1 (5 bases). The CDR3 consists of 14 residues. The V gene lost 0 bases and the J gene lost 7 bases, with 10 bases spanning the gap. The germline V gene encodes CDR1 LNHNV and CDR2 YYDKDF (reference sequence). In DNA, the CDR3 is TGTGCCACCAGCAGAGAGGGGGGTGGGCAGCCCCAGCATTTT. Protein sequence: CATSREGGGQPQHF.

This clonotype was detected a few times. The V and J genes are TRBV5-1 and TRBJ1-1; D may be TRBD1 (6 bases). V lost 0 bases, J lost 4 bases, and 13 bases lay in between. CDR1 SGHRS and CDR2 YFSETQ come from the germline V gene. This CDR3 contains 15 residues. The CDR3 nucleotides are TGCGCCAGCAGCTTGGAACAGGGAGGGGTCACTGAAGCTTTCTTT. Its translation: CASSLEQGGVTEAFF.

The chain joins TRBV27 to TRBJ1-5; no firm D call. V was shortened by 3 bases and J by 1 base, with 10 bases between the two germline ends. In germline, CDR1 is MNHEY, CDR2 SMNVEV (reference sequence). CDR3 length: 15 residues. CDR3 amino acids: CASSLVFASNQPQHF. Here the CDR3 DNA reads TGTGCCAGCAGTTTGGTGTTCGCGAGCAATCAGCCCCAGCATTTT.

J is TRBJ2-5 and V is TRBV29-1; TRBD2 matches 8 bases. J lost 4 bases, V lost 3 bases, and 7 bases had no gene match. From germline, CDR1 is SQVTM and CDR2 ANQGSEA. The CDR3 is 14 residues long. The CDR3 nucleotides read TGCAGCGTTGACCGGCGGGGGGAGGGAGAGACCCAGTACTTC. This translates into CSVDRRGEGETQYF.

This clonotype was observed many times. The chain is built from TRBV4-1 and TRBJ1-5, with D perhaps TRBD1 (5 bases). The CDR3 extends over 16 amino acids. Trimming took off 0 bases at V and 0 bases at J, with 9 bases between the two ends. CDR1 and CDR2 (germline): MGHRA, YSYEKL. As DNA, the CDR3 is TGCGCCAGCAGCCAAGACCCAGGGAATAGCAATCAGCCCCAGCATTTT. Its translation is CASSQDPGNSNQPQHF.

This clonotype has a handful of counts. V gene TRBV2 combines with J gene TRBJ2-6, with unresolved D. V gave up 8 bases and J gave up 0 bases, with 8 bases separating them. This CDR3 has 14 residues. Looked up from germline, CDR1 is SNHLY and CDR2 is FYNNEI. CDR3 protein: CASRATSGANVLTF. CDR3 nucleotides: TGTGCCAGCCGGGCCACCTCTGGGGCCAACGTCCTGACTTTC. Full variable domain (rest looked up from reference TRBV2 and TRBJ2-6): EPEVTQTPSHQVTQMGQEVILRCVPISNHLYFYWYRQILGQKVEFLVSFYNNEISEKSEIFDDQFSVERPDGSNFTLKIRSTKLEDSAMYFCASRATSGANVLTFGAGSRLTVL.

Written as DNA, the CDR3 is TGTGCCAGCAGCTTGGGATACGGTCGGAAGAACAATCAGCCCCAGCATTTT. Amino acid sequence: CASSLGYGRKNNQPQHF. The J gene is TRBJ1-5, the V gene TRBV5-6; D is unresolved. The CDR3 totals 17 residues. Germline lookup yields CDR1 SGHDT and CDR2 YYEEEE. With 0 bases removed from V and 3 bases from J, the gap between germline ends came to 16 bases.

The chain uses TRBV7-9 and TRBJ1-3; unclear D gene. The V gene lost 7 bases and the J gene lost 0 bases, with 7 bases spanning the gap. Per germline, CDR1 SEHNR and CDR2 FQNEAQ (reference sequence). This CDR3 spans 13 amino acids. CDR3 DNA: TGTGCCAGCAATCAAGACTCTGGAAACACCATATATTTT. Residues: CASNQDSGNTIYF.

The genes are TRBV29-1 and TRBJ2-2; D is possibly TRBD2 (5 bases). The ends were cut back, 4 bases at V and 6 bases at J, with 9 bases in the middle. Germline CDR1 is SQVTM and CDR2 is ANQGSEA. CDR3 length: 12 amino acids. CDR3 region: CSVGGSAGELFF. The CDR3 DNA sequence: TGCAGCGTTGGAGGGTCGGCCGGGGAGCTGTTTTTT.

The chain has TRBV29-1 and TRBJ2-2; D perhaps matches TRBD2 (6 bases). V was cut by 7 bases and J by 7 bases, with 19 bases left in between. Germline CDR1 SQVTM, CDR2 ANQGSEA. This CDR3 is 14 amino acids long. The CDR3 DNA sequence: TGCAGCGCTGCCCCCGGGAGCCGGGGCGGGGAGCTGTTTTTT. It yields the protein CSAAPGSRGGELFF.

The CDR3 loop is CASSKGYREQFF. CDR3 coding DNA: TGTGCCAGCAGCAAAGGTTATCGTGAGCAGTTCTTC. The gene calls are TRBV21-1 and TRBJ2-1. TRBV21-1 is classified as a pseudogene. The CDR3 extends over 12 amino acids.

V usage is TRBV29-1 and J usage is TRBJ2-3; 7 bases line up with TRBD2. J lost 2 bases, V lost 4 bases, and 6 bases had no gene match. The CDR3 runs 14 residues. Per germline, CDR1 SQVTM and CDR2 ANQGSEA. The CDR3 nucleotides are TGCAGCGTTGCGGTGGGAGGGAACACAGATACGCAGTATTTT. Translating it yields CSVAVGGNTDTQYF.

This rearrangement joins TRBV7-9 to TRBJ2-2; no clear D. This CDR3 comprises 19 residues. V lost 7 bases and J lost 2, with 26 bases in between. Germline lookup yields CDR1 SEHNR and CDR2 FQNEAQ (reference sequence). CDR3: CASTWGIGPTLLNTGELFF. In DNA, the CDR3 is TGTGCCAGCACTTGGGGTATCGGACCAACCCTTCTAAACACCGGGGAGCTGTTTTTT.

J is TRBJ2-3 and V is TRBV20-1; TRBD1 or TRBD2 may be the D gene (5 bases each). The CDR3 runs 15 residues. Germline V gives CDR1 DFQATT, CDR2 SNEGSKA (reference sequence). Trimming shortened V by 1 base and J by 2 bases, and 13 bases separated the two germline ends. The CDR3 reads CSARGEGPLTDTQYF. The CDR3 DNA reads as TGCAGTGCTAGAGGCGAGGGGCCACTCACAGATACGCAGTATTTT.

There are a few counts of this clonotype. The chain joins TRBV5-1 to TRBJ1-1; a weak D match, TRBD1 (6 bases). The germline V gene encodes CDR1 SGHRS and CDR2 YFSETQ. There are 15 residues in the CDR3. V was trimmed by 3 bases and J by 4 bases, leaving 16 bases between them. The CDR3 region has the DNA TGCGCCAGCAGCTCGGGCAACAGGGTAGGCACTGAAGCTTTCTTT. Protein: CASSSGNRVGTEAFF.

The genes are TRBV5-1 and TRBJ2-3, with D possibly matching TRBD1 (5 bases). Germline CDR1 SGHRS, CDR2 YFSETQ. CDR3 length equals 15 residues. Between the trimmed V and J ends, which lost 2 bases and 0 bases, there was a span of 10 bases. CDR3 nucleotide sequence: TGCGCCAGCAGCTTACAGGCTATTAGCACAGATACGCAGTATTTT. Translated, it gives CASSLQAISTDTQYF.

In its sample, this clonotype was seen a few times. V gene TRBV6-2 or TRBV6-3 combines with J gene TRBJ1-2; 8 bases line up with TRBD1. V lost 6 bases to trimming and J lost 2 bases; unmatched junction nucleotides: 11. Germline V gene sequence: CDR1 MNHEY, CDR2 SVGEGT. The CDR3 has 16 residues. The CDR3 DNA sequence: TGTGCCAGCAGCAAAAACGCAGGGGGCGCGAACTATGGCTACACCTTC. It encodes CASSKNAGGANYGYTF.

The CDR3 DNA reads as TGCGCCAGCTCAACTAGCGGGTGGGACAATGAGCAGTTCTTC. Its translation is CASSTSGWDNEQFF. The chain combines TRBV5-1 with TRBJ2-1; TRBD2 matches at 9 bases. Germline V lookup: CDR1 SGHRS, CDR2 YFSETQ. The CDR3 is 14 residues long. J was trimmed by 5 bases and V by 7 bases; bases with no gene match: 7. Filled out from reference TRBV5-1 and TRBJ2-1, the complete variable domain reads KAGVTQTPRYLIKTRGQQVTLSCSPISGHRSVSWYQQTPGQGLQFLFEYFSETQRNKGNFPGRFSGRQFSNSRSEMNVSTLELGDSALYLCASSTSGWDNEQFFGPGTRLTVL.

The chain is built from TRBV3-1 and TRBJ2-3, with 10 bases that match TRBD2. Losses at the gene ends were 5 bases for V and 6 bases for J; bases not matched to a gene: 11. Germline CDR1 LGHDT, CDR2 YNNKEL (reference sequence). The CDR3 loop spans 16 amino acids. CDR3 in amino acids: CASSLNSGRAVDTQYF. CDR3 bases: TGTGCCAGCAGCTTAAACAGCGGGAGGGCCGTGGATACGCAGTATTTT.

This clonotype turned up a few times. This sequence joins TRBV7-2 and TRBJ1-4; TRBD1 matches 9 bases. From germline, CDR1 is SGHTA and CDR2 FQGNSA. The CDR3 length is 15 residues. After removal of 6 bases from V and 2 bases from J, the junction contained 4 bases not matched to a gene. The CDR3 is CASRQTGGTNEKLFF. The CDR3 coding sequence is TGTGCCAGCAGACAAACAGGGGGCACTAATGAAAAACTGTTTTTT.

The chain couples TRBV20-1 to TRBJ2-5; D remains unclear. Trimming left V 1 base short and J 1 base short, with 7 bases between. The CDR3 extends over 13 amino acids. From germline, CDR1 is DFQATT and CDR2 SNEGSKA (reference sequence). The DNA for the CDR3 is TGCAGTGCTAGAGTGAGGACCCAAGAGACCCAGTACTTC. Protein sequence: CSARVRTQETQYF.

V usage is TRBV6-2 or TRBV6-3 and J usage is TRBJ1-5, with no clear D. The V end lost 6 bases, the J end lost 7 bases, and 10 bases lay between the germline ends. The CDR3 consists of 12 residues. Germline V CDR1 and CDR2: MNHEY, SVGEGT. The CDR3: CASRRLGQPQHF. The CDR3, as DNA: TGTGCCAGCAGACGGCTTGGGCAGCCCCAGCATTTT.

The genes are TRBV28 and TRBJ2-5; a possible D gene is TRBD2 (5 bases). Deletions cut 3 bases from V and 2 bases from J, with 16 bases between. The CDR3 is made up of 16 amino acids. Germline V gene sequence: CDR1 MDHEN, CDR2 SYDVKM. CDR3 DNA: TGTGCCAGCAGTTTGGATCTAGGTGCGGGTCAAGAGACCCAGTACTTC. This encodes CASSLDLGAGQETQYF. The whole variable domain, filled in from reference TRBV28 and TRBJ2-5, reads DVKVTQSSRYLVKRTGEKVFLECVQDMDHENMFWYRQDPGLGLRLIYFSYDVKMKEKGDIPEGYSVSREKKERFSLILESASTNQTSMYLCASSLDLGAGQETQYFGPGTRLLVL.

This chain links TRBV25-1 with TRBJ1-5; D ambiguous. This CDR3 contains 14 residues. Trimming left V 2 bases short and J 2 bases short, with 7 bases between. Germline assignment: CDR1 MGHDK and CDR2 SYGVNS. Here the CDR3 DNA reads TGTGCCAGCAGTGAAGGTACAGGCAATCAGCCCCAGCATTTT. This sequence encodes CASSEGTGNQPQHF.

This clonotype turned up a few times. J is TRBJ2-7 and V is TRBV7-2, with 7 bases matching TRBD1. V was clipped by 4 bases and J by 4 bases; unmatched bases: 7. The CDR3 is made up of 14 amino acids. CDR1 is SGHTA and CDR2 is FQGNSA in the germline V gene. CDR3 coding DNA: TGTGCCAGCAGCTCCACACAGGGGTTTTACGAGCAGTACTTC. Translated, it gives CASSSTQGFYEQYF. Full variable domain (remainder filled in from reference TRBV7-2 and TRBJ2-7): GAGVSQSPSNKVTEKGKDVELRCDPISGHTALYWYRQSLGQGLEFLIYFQGNSAPDKSGLPSDRFSAERTGGSVSTLTIQRTQQEDSAVYLCASSSTQGFYEQYFGPGTRLTVT.

This clonotype was observed a handful of times. The J gene is TRBJ2-2, the V gene TRBV24-1; 9 nucleotides agree with TRBD1. The CDR3 consists of 18 residues. Trimming cost V 7 bases and J 6 bases; bases outside gene matches: 17. Germline V gene lookup returns CDR1 KGHDR and CDR2 SFDVKD. CDR3 nucleotide sequence: TGTGCCACCAGCGACGGGACAGGGAAGGCGGTGATCTCCGGGGAGCTGTTTTTT. It translates to CATSDGTGKAVISGELFF.